These T cell receptor beta chains were read from a single sample in a study of blood T cells in healthy people across ages. TCRdb ran MiXCR on the 5' RACE reads and lists one entry per CDR3 protein. The sample records around 1.5 million distinct CDR3 sequences, 42% being singletons. Sequenced: blood. These receptors all stem from a woman between 18 and 30 years old in good health. The CDR3 runs from the conserved cysteine through the conserved F or W. A D gene is named only where the DNA matches it firmly. Expanded clones get a size class; other rows say once, few or many, or leave the size out.

V gene,clone size,D gene,J gene,CDR3 protein,CDR3 DNA
TRBV14,few,TRBD2,TRBJ2-3,CASSRRAGTSGGTLTDTQYF,TGTGCCAGCAGCCGCCGAGCCGGGACTAGCGGGGGTACCCTCACAGATACGCAGTATTTT
TRBV20-1,NA,TRBD2,TRBJ2-5,CSAPGLGFGKTQYF,TGCAGTGCTCCGGGACTAGGATTCGGGAAGACCCAGTACTTC
TRBV29-1,many,NA,TRBJ2-7,CSVAGLTYEQYF,TGCAGCGTCGCCGGCCTAACCTACGAGCAGTACTTC
TRBV6-4,NA,NA,TRBJ1-2,CASSPRVGNYGYTF,TGTGCCAGCAGCCCCCGGGTGGGGAACTATGGCTACACCTTC
TRBV5-1,once,NA,TRBJ2-4,CASRAGTESYGQYF,TGCGCCAGCAGGGCCGGGACCGAGTCCTACGGGCAGTACTTC
TRBV28,many,NA,TRBJ2-1,CASSFVYNEQFF,TGTGCCAGCAGTTTCGTTTACAATGAGCAGTTCTTC
TRBV27,few,NA,TRBJ2-6,CASSLLGTAGANVLTF,TGTGCCAGCAGTTTATTGGGGACTGCTGGGGCCAACGTCCTGACTTTC
TRBV28,many,NA,TRBJ2-3,CASRGSGGTQYF,TGTGCCAGCCGGGGATCCGGCGGTACGCAGTATTTT
TRBV2,few,NA,TRBJ2-4,CASSGESGLAKNIQYF,TGTGCCAGCAGTGGAGAGTCGGGGCTGGCCAAAAACATTCAGTACTTC
TRBV11-2,NA,TRBD1,TRBJ1-1,CASSFQQGYTEAFF,TGTGCCAGCAGTTTCCAACAGGGGTACACTGAAGCTTTCTTT
TRBV20-1,NA,TRBD1,TRBJ2-7,CSARGGQGYEQYF,TGCAGTGCTAGAGGTGGACAGGGCTACGAGCAGTACTTC
TRBV27,few,NA,TRBJ2-7,CASSFSEGGTYEQYF,TGTGCCAGCAGTTTTTCAGAGGGGGGTACCTACGAGCAGTACTTC
TRBV4-2,few,NA,TRBJ2-3,CASSQVGGEADTQYF,TGTGCCAGCAGCCAAGTGGGGGGCGAAGCAGATACGCAGTATTTT
TRBV20-1,NA,TRBD2,TRBJ2-5,CSARGLAGIETQYF,TGCAGTGCTCGGGGACTAGCGGGTATAGAGACCCAGTACTTC
TRBV28,few,NA,TRBJ1-4,CASSLGHAATNYYATNEKLFF,TGTGCCAGCAGTTTGGGACACGCGGCCACCAACTATTATGCAACTAATGAAAAACTGTTTTTT
TRBV20-1,few,NA,TRBJ2-7,CSARGVSSSYEQYF,TGCAGTGCTAGAGGTGTCTCCAGCTCCTACGAGCAGTACTTC
TRBV7-6,NA,NA,TRBJ2-5,CASSLSAGPRDEQYF,TGTGCCAGCAGCTTGAGTGCAGGACCACGGGATGAGCAGTACTTC
TRBV9,few,TRBD2,TRBJ2-7,CASSVASGVTSYEQYF,TGTGCCAGCAGCGTAGCTAGCGGGGTCACCTCCTACGAGCAGTACTTC